Listed below are T cell receptor beta chains from one sample, sequenced in a study of blood T cells in healthy people across ages. TCRdb reprocessed the 5' RACE reads with MiXCR, giving one entry per CDR3 protein. There are roughly 2 million distinct CDR3 sequences in the sample; less than 50% occur only once, and less than 2.5% lies in the top ten. The sequenced sample was blood. These receptors originate from a woman aged 40 to 50 in good health. Both conserved end residues are part of each CDR3. The order of the fields is CDR3 protein, V gene, J gene.

CDR3 protein: CASSRQNNEKLFF
V gene: TRBV6-5
J gene: TRBJ1-4

CDR3 protein: CASSFDRGSQNIQYF
V gene: TRBV5-4
J gene: TRBJ2-4

CDR3 protein: CASSLLLADQETQYF
V gene: TRBV27
J gene: TRBJ2-5

CDR3 protein: CASSFQAWGYEQYF
V gene: TRBV27
J gene: NA

CDR3 protein: CASSKDGAETQYF
V gene: TRBV5-4
J gene: TRBJ2-5

CDR3 protein: CSVLWDRGTHEQYF
V gene: TRBV29-1
J gene: TRBJ2-7

CDR3 protein: CASSNLDRGLWETDTQYF
V gene: TRBV21-1
J gene: TRBJ2-3

CDR3 protein: CASSKLGQGARTDTQYF
V gene: TRBV7-2
J gene: TRBJ2-3

CDR3 protein: CASSPNSYGYTF
V gene: TRBV7-2
J gene: TRBJ1-2

CDR3 protein: CASSQGRAHQETQYF
V gene: TRBV4-3
J gene: TRBJ2-5

CDR3 protein: CASSWDRPSDYTF
V gene: TRBV7-9
J gene: TRBJ1-2

CDR3 protein: CASSQERCSSYNEQFF
V gene: TRBV4-2
J gene: TRBJ2-1

CDR3 protein: CSVPTLAGCYGYTF
V gene: TRBV20-1
J gene: TRBJ1-2

CDR3 protein: CASSPRQANTQYF
V gene: TRBV7-2
J gene: TRBJ2-3

CDR3 protein: CATSRDRLYQETQYF
V gene: TRBV15
J gene: TRBJ2-5

CDR3 protein: CASRPSDGNTEAFF
V gene: TRBV5-1
J gene: TRBJ1-1

CDR3 protein: CSARSPGTGNYEQYF
V gene: TRBV20-1
J gene: TRBJ2-7

CDR3 protein: CASTRLAASTDTQYF
V gene: TRBV12-3/TRBV12-4
J gene: TRBJ2-3

CDR3 protein: CASSRAGGPDTEAFF
V gene: TRBV5-1
J gene: TRBJ1-1

CDR3 protein: CASSRYNQPQHF
V gene: TRBV25-1
J gene: TRBJ1-5

CDR3 protein: CASSLAGFSGSEKLFF
V gene: TRBV12-3/TRBV12-4
J gene: TRBJ1-4

CDR3 protein: CASSATGGTNYGYTF
V gene: TRBV6-6
J gene: TRBJ1-2

CDR3 protein: CASSRVGGRNSPLHF
V gene: TRBV7-2
J gene: TRBJ1-6

CDR3 protein: CASSQVSLDEQYF
V gene: TRBV4-2
J gene: TRBJ2-7

CDR3 protein: CASQKTDTLYNEQFF
V gene: TRBV11-2
J gene: TRBJ2-1

CDR3 protein: CASSSQGPFYGYTF
V gene: TRBV13
J gene: TRBJ1-2

CDR3 protein: CASSRAGGADNSPLHF
V gene: TRBV12-3/TRBV12-4
J gene: TRBJ1-6

CDR3 protein: CASSLFPDKNNEQFF
V gene: TRBV5-1
J gene: TRBJ2-1

CDR3 protein: CASSPIGGGSYNEQYF
V gene: TRBV28
J gene: TRBJ2-7

CDR3 protein: CASSQDHQAPNYGYTF
V gene: TRBV4-3
J gene: TRBJ1-2

CDR3 protein: CASSYGKGSSYEQYF
V gene: TRBV6-6
J gene: TRBJ2-7

CDR3 protein: CASSLLGGWPYF
V gene: TRBV14
J gene: TRBJ2-7

CDR3 protein: CASRESSGANVLTF
V gene: TRBV27
J gene: TRBJ2-6

CDR3 protein: CSVVVRDSTDTQYF
V gene: TRBV29-1
J gene: TRBJ2-3

CDR3 protein: CASSLGGGSLEQYF
V gene: TRBV5-1
J gene: TRBJ2-7

CDR3 protein: CASSPSINEQFF
V gene: TRBV3-1
J gene: TRBJ2-1

CDR3 protein: CASSQALAVNEQFF
V gene: TRBV4-3
J gene: TRBJ2-1

CDR3 protein: CASSHTGNNYGYTF
V gene: TRBV27
J gene: TRBJ1-2

CDR3 protein: CAISDPPGVDIQYF
V gene: TRBV10-3
J gene: TRBJ2-4

CDR3 protein: CATSSGTDYGYTF
V gene: TRBV24-1
J gene: TRBJ1-2

CDR3 protein: CASSLEDSFNEKLFF
V gene: TRBV11-2
J gene: TRBJ1-4

CDR3 protein: CASSSTGQNSYEQYF
V gene: TRBV5-1
J gene: TRBJ2-7

CDR3 protein: CSARDRGGLYNEQFF
V gene: TRBV20-1
J gene: TRBJ2-1

CDR3 protein: CSARDLLGGGVYNEQFF
V gene: TRBV20-1
J gene: TRBJ2-1

CDR3 protein: CASSSQRSGLSGYTF
V gene: TRBV28
J gene: TRBJ1-2

CDR3 protein: CASSLVGTGIVYEQYF
V gene: TRBV7-2
J gene: TRBJ2-7

CDR3 protein: CASSRAGRETQYF
V gene: TRBV27
J gene: NA

CDR3 protein: CASSRAGTGLSYEQYF
V gene: TRBV6-1
J gene: TRBJ2-7

CDR3 protein: CASSPNPGSKTFPLHF
V gene: TRBV7-6
J gene: TRBJ1-6

CDR3 protein: CASSREGTGGSWANVLTF
V gene: TRBV7-3
J gene: TRBJ2-6

CDR3 protein: CASSGYITGSDEQYF
V gene: TRBV6-1
J gene: TRBJ2-7

CDR3 protein: CASSLEGLKSYNEQFF
V gene: TRBV7-2
J gene: TRBJ2-1